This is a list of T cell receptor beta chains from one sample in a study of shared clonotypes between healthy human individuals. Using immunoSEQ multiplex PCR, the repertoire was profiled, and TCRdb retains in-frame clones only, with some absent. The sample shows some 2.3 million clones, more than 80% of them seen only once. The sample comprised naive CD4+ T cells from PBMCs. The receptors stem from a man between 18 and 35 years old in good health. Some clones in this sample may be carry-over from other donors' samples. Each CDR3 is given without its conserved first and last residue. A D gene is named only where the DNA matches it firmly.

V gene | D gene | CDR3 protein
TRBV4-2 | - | ASSPGGVAYEQY
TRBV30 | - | AWTITGYETQY
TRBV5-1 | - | ASSLGSATYEQY
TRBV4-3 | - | ASSQDRNEQPQH
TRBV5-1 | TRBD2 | ATATGGVDEQF
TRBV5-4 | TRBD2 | ASSTGLGPYEQY
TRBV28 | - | ASSSPRPPPGRGEAYNEQF
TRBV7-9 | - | ASSRLWEYGYT
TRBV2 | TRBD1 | ASSERTGVTAF
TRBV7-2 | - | ASSPGASGLSSYNEQF
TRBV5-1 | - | ASSLTPTGANVLT
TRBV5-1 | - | ASSPGGANSNQPQH
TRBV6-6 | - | ASSLSLSSYNEQF
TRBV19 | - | ASSPGMSGYT
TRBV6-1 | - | ASRPYEYTEAF
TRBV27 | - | ASSLSLNSYNEQF
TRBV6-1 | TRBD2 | ASSEGATSGGTDTQY
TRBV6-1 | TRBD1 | ASSVSRGHTEAF
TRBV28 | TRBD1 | ASRSDRDNEKLF
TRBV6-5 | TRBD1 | ASSTTDRIETQY
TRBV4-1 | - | ASSPGGLRTEAF
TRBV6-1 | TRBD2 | AISGTSGTGELF
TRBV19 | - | ASSAPSGPTDTQY
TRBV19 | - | ASTPMGEAGANVLT
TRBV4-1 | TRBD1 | ASSPFRGAGGNQPQH
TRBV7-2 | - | ASSLGGGLVGYT
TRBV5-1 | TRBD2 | ASSYRTRGNEQF
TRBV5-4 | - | ASSAGGRRDEKLF
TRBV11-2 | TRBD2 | ASSLGRGRANNEQF
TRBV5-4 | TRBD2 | ASSQRATSGSGNEQF
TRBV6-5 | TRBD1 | ASSSTGGNQPQH
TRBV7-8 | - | ASSLEVGPYEQY
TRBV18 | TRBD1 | ASSNGGQALYEQY
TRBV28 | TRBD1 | ASSLDRGQVGKTEAF
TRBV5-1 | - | ASSLYGSTGELF
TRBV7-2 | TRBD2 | ASSRSGASYEQY
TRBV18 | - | ASSVPTAWQPTDTQY
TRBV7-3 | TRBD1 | ASSLNRGSSYEQY
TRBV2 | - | ASNSGASNQPQH
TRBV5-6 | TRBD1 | ASSRQGWAF
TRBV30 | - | ACRGGGTEAF
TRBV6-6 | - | ASSPQGNEKLF
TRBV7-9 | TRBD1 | ASSLTGAQSNYGYT
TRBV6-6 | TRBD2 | ASSLGLAKGEQF
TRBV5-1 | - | ASSFSGLGYGYT
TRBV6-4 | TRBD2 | ASSDVQRGSYNEQF
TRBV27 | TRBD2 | ASSLLASGKGETQY
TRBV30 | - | AWSVRAGVSTNEKLF
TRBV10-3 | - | AISEGPTEQY
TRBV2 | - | ASSRDSIPGNEQF
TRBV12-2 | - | ASRSEGTGVHEQF
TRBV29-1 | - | SVPSFPGTDTQY
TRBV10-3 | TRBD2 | AISGTSEGTDTQY
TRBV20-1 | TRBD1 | RGGQGSGYT
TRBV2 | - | ASSLYDASIGGYT
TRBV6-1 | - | ASSKGSDTGELF
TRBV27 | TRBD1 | ASSSGGLAKNIQY